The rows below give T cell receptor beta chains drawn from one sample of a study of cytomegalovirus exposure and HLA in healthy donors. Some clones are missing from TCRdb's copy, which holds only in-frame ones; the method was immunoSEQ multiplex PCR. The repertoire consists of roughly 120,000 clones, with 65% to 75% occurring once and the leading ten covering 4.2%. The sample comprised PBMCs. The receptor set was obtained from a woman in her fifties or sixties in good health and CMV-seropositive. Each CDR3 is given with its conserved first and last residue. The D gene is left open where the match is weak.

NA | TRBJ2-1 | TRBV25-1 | CASSIWGEEQFF | TGTGCCAGCAGTATCTGGGGAGAAGAGCAGTTCTTC
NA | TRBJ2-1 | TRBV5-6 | CASSTPNNEQFF | TGTGCCAGCAGCACACCAAACAATGAGCAGTTCTTC
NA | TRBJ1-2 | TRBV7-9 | CASNSFRVGYTF | TGTGCCAGCAATTCGTTCCGGGTCGGCTACACCTTC
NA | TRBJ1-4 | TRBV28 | CASSTPERKLFF | TGTGCCAGCAGTACCCCGGAGAGAAAACTGTTTTTT
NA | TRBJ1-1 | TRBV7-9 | CASSPQANTEAFF | TGTGCCAGCAGCCCCCAGGCGAACACTGAAGCTTTCTTT
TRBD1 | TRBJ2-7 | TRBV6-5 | CASSYGDRVEQYF | TGTGCCAGCAGTTACGGCGACAGGGTCGAGCAGTACTTC
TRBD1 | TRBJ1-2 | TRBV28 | CASIDGSTGRTYGYTF | TGTGCCAGCATCGATGGATCGACAGGGCGGACCTATGGCTACACCTTC
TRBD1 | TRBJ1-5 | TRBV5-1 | CASSPQGGSQPQHF | TGCGCCAGCAGCCCCCAAGGGGGCAGTCAGCCCCAGCATTTT
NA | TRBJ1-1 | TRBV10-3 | CAISVGEVEAFF | TGTGCCATCAGTGTGGGCGAAGTTGAAGCTTTCTTT
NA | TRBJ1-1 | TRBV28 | CATTRGTEAFF | TGTGCCACTACACGGGGCACTGAAGCTTTCTTT
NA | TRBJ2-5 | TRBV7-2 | CASSLGSPHF | TGTGCCAGCAGCCTCGGGTCCCCACACTTC